This T cell receptor (beta chain) was captured by sequencing in a study of OX40 agonist ivuxolimab in advanced cancers. As for the study more broadly: Ivuxolimab was a fully human IgG2 agonistic monoclonal antibody targeting the costimulatory receptor OX40 (CD134). Intravenous ivuxolimab was administered to patients every 2 weeks at six dose levels: 0.01, 0.1, 0.3, 1.5, 3 and 10 mg/kg. Of the roughly 50 dose-escalation patients, hepatocellular carcinoma was present in approximately 20, melanoma in approximately 15, renal cell carcinoma in 9 and head and neck cancer in 9. In the dose-escalation cohort, roughly 82% of patients were male, and the mean age was 60 years with a range of about 23 to 79. Prior anti-PD-1, anti-PD-L1 or anti-CTLA-4 therapy was permitted, and 40% to 50% of dose-escalation patients had received checkpoint inhibitors. Partial responses occurred in three dose-escalation patients, of whom one had hepatocellular carcinoma and two had cutaneous melanoma. Peripheral TCRbeta sequencing was intended to test whether TCR sequence diversity was altered and clonal T-cell expansion was caused by ivuxolimab. The paper describes the monotherapy dose-escalation part (N of about 54 patients) of the phase I trial of ivuxolimab.

The trial excluded patients who had a history of autoimmune disease or were on systemic immunosuppression. Peripheral blood for TCR sequencing was collected from all dose cohorts at baseline, on cycle 4 day 1, and on cycle 7 day 1. Samples came from an open-label, multicenter, first-in-human phase I dose-escalation trial of ivuxolimab. Adults with locally advanced or metastatic melanoma, renal cell carcinoma, hepatocellular carcinoma or head and neck squamous cell carcinoma were enrolled in the trial. CD4+ and CD8+ T cells were sorted separately from peripheral blood before TCR sequencing. To note about this clone: There is no known antigen for this receptor. No per-base quality is available; no much larger clone lies one base away.

Results the study describes overall, beyond this receptor: After ivuxolimab, CD8+ T cells had more expanded clones than CD4+ T cells on average. Which antigens the clonally expanded peripheral T cells were specific for was not determined. Low levels of normalized T-cell clonal expansion were also shown by some nonresponding patients. Clonal expansion of both CD4+ and CD8+ blood T cells was observed from baseline to week 6 at doses 0.1 to 3.0 mg/kg. In the 0.1-3.0 mg/kg groups, partial responders were among the patients with the lowest normalized peripheral clonal expansion, particularly in CD8+ T cells.

Genomic DNA was extracted from sorted cells for sequencing of the TCRbeta CDR3 region. The immunoSEQ Assay was used to sequence the TCRbeta CDR3 regions. TCRdb took this table from immuneACCESS and kept in-frame rearrangements with V and J called. Such tables lack part of the clones; where checked against another copy, unresolved V genes explain under half of the gap, and the rest is unexplained. The sample data list about 36,000 clones, and approximately 90% of these were observed just once. The ten largest clones take up 4% to 5% of the sample. The CDR3 contains 17 residues, cysteine and phenylalanine counted. Of all the DNA, just the CDR3 is kept, 51 bases in frame from base 1. V lost 0 bases and J lost 4 bases, and the count of bases not matched to a germline gene is 8. Taken from the germline V gene, the CDR1 and CDR2 loops are LGHNA and YNFKEQ.

This TCR was sampled from an adult with an advanced solid tumor such as melanoma, head and neck, liver or kidney cancer. The sample here was CD4+ or CD8+ T cells sorted from blood, taken in a trial of the OX40 agonist ivuxolimab. Rearrangement joined TRBV4-2 to TRBJ2-5, with TRBD2 identical over 10 junction bases. Here the CDR3 is given as CASSQDSGLAVIETQYF. The sequence in DNA is TGTGCCAGCAGCCAAGATAGCGGACTAGCGGTTATAGAGACCCAGTACTTC.